Listed below are T cell receptor beta chains from one sample, sequenced in a study of CD8 T cells in ankylosing spondylitis. TCRdb re-derived calls from the 5' RACE reads in MiXCR, one entry per CDR3 protein. The sample contains some 220,000 distinct CDR3 sequences, about 11% of which appear only once. Specimen: blood, either unsorted or a sorted T cell fraction (not recorded which). The receptors originated from a male donor with ankylosing spondylitis or in good health (not recorded which). The CDR3 runs from the conserved cysteine through the conserved F or W. A D gene is named only where the DNA matches it firmly. Not all rows give a size; the values are once, few, many and, for expanded clones, a class.

d_call	clone_size	v_call	j_call	cdr3_aa	cdr3_nt
-	-	TRBV7-2	TRBJ2-1	CASSGAGSSYNEQFF	TGTGCCAGCAGCGGCGCAGGGAGCTCCTACAATGAGCAGTTCTTC
-	many	TRBV4-2	TRBJ2-7	CASSQGGSAKYEQYF	TGTGCCAGCAGCCAGGGGGGTAGCGCGAAATACGAGCAGTACTTC
-	many	TRBV21-1	TRBJ1-1	CASSKSLETEAFF	TGTGCCAGCAGCAAATCGCTGGAAACTGAAGCTTTCTTT
TRBD1	many	TRBV14	TRBJ2-7	CASSYRTGGFYEQYF	TGTGCCAGCAGCTATAGGACAGGGGGCTTCTACGAGCAGTACTTC
-	few	TRBV18	TRBJ2-1	CASSPRMEVGNEQFF	TGTGCCAGCTCACCACGGATGGAAGTGGGAAATGAGCAGTTCTTC
TRBD2	many	TRBV7-8	TRBJ2-7	CASSLRSGGPIASYEQYF	TGTGCCAGCAGCTTAAGGTCGGGAGGGCCTATAGCGTCCTACGAGCAGTACTTC
TRBD1	few	TRBV12-3/TRBV12-4	TRBJ1-2	CASSFGQGIANYGYTF	TGTGCCAGCAGTTTTGGACAGGGGATAGCTAACTATGGCTACACCTTC
-	many	TRBV27	TRBJ2-5	CASRQAIYRQETQYF	TGTGCCAGCAGGCAGGCTATATACCGTCAAGAGACCCAGTACTTC
-	many	TRBV20-1	TRBJ2-4	CSASGMAKNIQYF	TGCAGTGCTAGTGGAATGGCCAAAAACATTCAGTACTTC
-	many	TRBV5-1	TRBJ2-6	CASSLEGNGANVLTF	TGCGCCAGCAGCTTGGAAGGGAATGGGGCCAACGTCCTGACTTTC
-	-	TRBV3-1	TRBJ1-1	CASSQTYRQGRGTEAFF	TGTGCCAGCAGCCAAACGTATCGGCAGGGACGAGGCACTGAAGCTTTCTTT
TRBD2	many	TRBV20-1	TRBJ2-1	CSARTSGSNWQFF	TGCAGTGCCCGGACTAGCGGGAGTAACTGGCAGTTCTTC
-	many	TRBV20-1	TRBJ1-1	CSAWAPAGTEAFF	TGCAGTGCCTGGGCCCCGGCGGGCACTGAAGCTTTCTTT
-	many	TRBV12-3/TRBV12-4	TRBJ1-4	CASSSHGGGFEKLFF	TGTGCCAGCAGTTCCCATGGGGGGGGCTTTGAAAAACTGTTTTTT
-	many	TRBV20-1	TRBJ2-7	CSAYPRGKGYEQYF	TGCAGTGCTTACCCCAGGGGAAAGGGCTACGAGCAGTACTTC
TRBD2	many	TRBV7-6	TRBJ2-1	CASSLTSGSRLF	TGTGCCAGCAGCTTAACTAGCGGGAGTCGGCTCTTC
TRBD1	-	TRBV20-1	TRBJ2-7	CSALGDRGKFEQYF	TGCAGTGCTCTTGGGGACAGGGGGAAATTCGAGCAGTACTTC
-	many	TRBV5-6	TRBJ2-1	CASSLVTDEQFF	TGTGCCAGCAGCTTGGTTACGGATGAGCAGTTCTTC
-	few	TRBV20-1	TRBJ2-3	CSAQLKKLSTDTQYF	TGCAGTGCCCAACTTAAGAAATTAAGCACAGATACGCAGTATTTT
TRBD1	-	TRBV7-9	TRBJ1-5	CASSSDRGGKGPQHF	TGTGCCAGCAGCTCAGACAGGGGAGGGAAAGGACCCCAGCATTTT
-	many	TRBV5-1	TRBJ1-2	CASSSQGLSVEGYTF	TGCGCCAGCAGCTCCCAGGGACTAAGTGTAGAAGGCTACACCTTC
-	many	TRBV7-2	TRBJ2-7	CASSSETRRLQYF	TGTGCCAGCAGCTCCGAGACTAGAAGGTTGCAGTACTTC
-	many	TRBV5-1	TRBJ1-1	CASSPEGGTLNTEAFF	TGCGCCAGCAGCCCGGAGGGGGGGACCCTGAACACTGAAGCTTTCTTT
-	-	TRBV2	TRBJ1-2	CASRESYGYTF	TGTGCCAGCAGAGAAAGCTATGGCTACACCTTC
TRBD2	many	TRBV29-1	TRBJ2-3	CSVVGFGGGTTSTDTQYF	TGCAGCGTTGTGGGGTTTGGCGGGGGGACAACTAGCACAGATACGCAGTATTTT
TRBD2	few	TRBV12-3/TRBV12-4	TRBJ2-3	CASSVAGGGTDTQYF	TGTGCCAGCAGTGTAGCGGGAGGAGGTACAGATACGCAGTATTTT
TRBD1	many	TRBV27	TRBJ1-5	CASSLSGQLSNQPQHF	TGTGCCAGCAGTTTATCGGGACAGTTAAGCAATCAGCCCCAGCATTTT
-	many	TRBV7-2	TRBJ1-5	CASSLAAWGNQPQHF	TGTGCCAGCAGCTTAGCGGCTTGGGGAAATCAGCCCCAGCATTTT
TRBD1	-	TRBV28	TRBJ1-2	CASSSGQGDYGYTF	TGTGCCAGCAGTTCAGGACAGGGGGACTATGGCTACACCTTC
TRBD2	many	TRBV20-1	TRBJ2-1	CSATLAGVRNEQFF	TGCAGTGCCACCCTAGCGGGAGTGAGGAATGAGCAGTTCTTC
-	many	TRBV2	TRBJ2-1	CASSHRVDSYNEQFF	TGTGCCAGCAGTCACAGGGTGGACTCCTACAATGAGCAGTTCTTC
TRBD1	many	TRBV12-3/TRBV12-4	TRBJ2-7	CASSRSPGQGDEQYF	TGTGCCAGCAGTCGTAGCCCCGGACAGGGTGACGAGCAGTACTTC
-	many	TRBV7-2	TRBJ1-5	CASSPSPGSNQPQHF	TGTGCCAGCAGCCCCTCGCCAGGGTCGAATCAGCCCCAGCATTTT
-	many	TRBV27	TRBJ2-1	CASSCKSSYNEQFF	TGTGCCAGCTCGTGCAAGAGCTCCTACAATGAGCAGTTCTTC
-	many	TRBV20-1	TRBJ2-3	CSARNYFTDTQYF	TGCAGTGCTAGAAACTACTTCACAGATACGCAGTATTTT
TRBD1	few	TRBV6-5	TRBJ1-2	CASSSPGQILYGYTF	TGTGCCAGCAGTTCCCCGGGACAGATCCTCTATGGCTACACCTTC
-	many	TRBV5-6	TRBJ2-5	CASSWDRQETQYF	TGTGCCAGCAGCTGGGACCGGCAAGAGACCCAGTACTTC
-	once	TRBV7-9	TRBJ2-1	CASSLARTVTYNEQFF	TGTGCCAGCAGCTTAGCGAGGACAGTCACCTACAATGAGCAGTTCTTC
-	few	TRBV12-3/TRBV12-4	TRBJ2-1	CASARDGTYNEQFF	TGTGCCAGCGCTCGGGACGGAACCTACAATGAGCAGTTCTTC
TRBD1	many	TRBV27	TRBJ2-7	CASSYLRQGKGEQYF	TGTGCCAGCAGTTACCTCAGACAGGGGAAAGGCGAGCAGTACTTC
TRBD1	many	TRBV29-1	TRBJ2-7	CSVARTGGAEQYF	TGCAGCGTTGCAAGGACAGGGGGAGCCGAGCAGTACTTC
-	many	TRBV29-1	TRBJ2-7	CSVIETYEQYF	TGCAGCGTTATTGAGACCTACGAGCAGTACTTC